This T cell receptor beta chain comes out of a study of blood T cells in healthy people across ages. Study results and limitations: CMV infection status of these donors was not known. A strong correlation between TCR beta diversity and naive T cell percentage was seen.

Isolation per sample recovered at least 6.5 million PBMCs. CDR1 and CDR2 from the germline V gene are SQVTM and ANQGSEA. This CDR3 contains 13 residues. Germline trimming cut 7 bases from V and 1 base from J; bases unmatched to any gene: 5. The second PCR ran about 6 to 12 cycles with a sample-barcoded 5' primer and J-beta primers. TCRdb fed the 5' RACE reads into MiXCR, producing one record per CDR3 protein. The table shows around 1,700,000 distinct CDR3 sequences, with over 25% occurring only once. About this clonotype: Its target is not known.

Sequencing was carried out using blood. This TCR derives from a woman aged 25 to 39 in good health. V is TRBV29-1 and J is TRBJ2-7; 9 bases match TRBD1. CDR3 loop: CSAAGQGSYEQYF. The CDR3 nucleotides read TGCAGCGCCGCGGGACAGGGTTCCTACGAGCAGTACTTC.